Each of the 23 T cell receptor beta chains below was sequenced from the same sample in a study of T cells in Graves' hyperthyroidism and ophthalmopathy. It was RNA transcripts that yielded the amplified TCR beta CDR3 regions. Using the HTBI primer set, a first-round RT-PCR was run on the TCR CDR3. In TCRdb, the multiplex PCR reads were re-called with MiXCR into one record per CDR3 protein. The table has hundreds of thousands of distinct CDR3 sequences, 11% to 15% seen once. The sample taken for sequencing was blood. These receptors were taken from a woman in her late teens or twenties with Graves' hyperthyroidism.

This clonotype came up many times. This chain links TRBV30 with TRBJ1-6, with D unclear. Germline V lookup: CDR1 GTSNPN, CDR2 SVGIG (reference sequence). The CDR3 contains 13 residues. V was pared by 0 bases and J by 7 bases, with 7 bases between. The CDR3 protein is CAWSVLGNSPLHF. The CDR3 DNA reads TGTGCCTGGAGTGTACTGGGCAATTCACCCCTCCACTTT.

This clonotype has a count of ten or more. V usage is TRBV28 and J usage is TRBJ2-5; a possible D gene is TRBD2 (5 bases). Germline V gives CDR1 MDHEN, CDR2 SYDVKM. This CDR3 spans 11 amino acids. V lost 2 bases and J 8 bases, leaving 6 bases between the germline ends. CDR3 sequence (DNA): TGTGCCAGCAGTTTAGACTACACCCAGTACTTC. Its translation is CASSLDYTQYF.

This clonotype was observed many times. The chain employs TRBV30 and TRBJ1-5; the D is unclear. Germline V CDR1 and CDR2: GTSNPN, SVGIG (reference sequence). V was shortened by 0 bases and J by 7 bases, with 13 bases between the two germline ends. The CDR3 length is 14 residues. The CDR3 loop is CAWSVGGLRQPQHF. The DNA of the CDR3 is TGTGCCTGGAGTGTAGGAGGCCTCCGACAGCCCCAGCATTTT.

The V and J genes are TRBV4-1 and TRBJ2-5; possibly TRBD1 for D (6 bases). Germline V gives CDR1 MGHRA, CDR2 YSYEKL. The V and J ends lost 1 base and 7 bases respectively, with 13 bases between them. CDR3 length equals 14 residues. In nucleotides, the CDR3 is TGCGCCAGCAGCCAAGTAGGCCTAGGGGGGACCCAGTACTTC. It encodes CASSQVGLGGTQYF.

This clonotype was recorded many times. The V gene is TRBV18, the J gene TRBJ2-7, with 9 positions matching TRBD2. Germline-derived CDR1 and CDR2 are KGHSH and LQKENI. V lost 3 bases, J lost 2 bases, and 5 bases stayed unmatched. The CDR3 consists of 15 residues. CDR3 in amino acids: CASSPTASGTYEQYF. CDR3 nucleotide sequence: TGTGCCAGCTCACCGACGGCTAGCGGGACCTACGAGCAGTACTTC.

This clonotype appeared many times. This chain links TRBV11-1 with TRBJ2-4; 7 bases align to TRBD1. The V segment lost 4 bases and the J segment 2 bases; nucleotides outside the gene matches: 11. Germline values: CDR1 SGHAT, CDR2 FQDESV (reference sequence). There are 17 residues in the CDR3. The DNA for the CDR3 is TGTGCCAGCAGCTCAGCACGGACAGGATGGACCAAAAACATTCAGTACTTC. Its translation: CASSSARTGWTKNIQYF.

This clonotype was detected ten times or more. This chain links TRBV6-5 with TRBJ2-7; 7 bases map to TRBD1. V gave up 2 bases and J gave up 5 bases; unmatched junction bases: 6. CDR3 size: 14 residues. Germline V lookup: CDR1 MNHEY, CDR2 SVGAGI. This CDR3 reads CASSYRQGYDEQYF. CDR3 nucleotides: TGTGCCAGCAGTTACCGACAGGGTTATGACGAGCAGTACTTC.

In this sample, this clonotype turned up a few times. One base away lies a much larger clone, so this may be a sequencing read error. This chain joins TRBV4-1 and TRBJ2-7; D is possibly TRBD2 (6 bases). The CDR3 is made up of 19 amino acids. Germline V gene sequence: CDR1 MGHRA, CDR2 YSYEKL. The chain's CDR3 is CASSQEGVSAGSLLYEQCF. CDR3 nucleotide sequence: TGCGCCAGCAGCCAAGAGGGTGTTAGCGCGGGAAGTCTTCTCTACGAGCAGTGCTTC.

This clonotype was detected ten times or more. The J gene is TRBJ2-1, the V gene TRBV28; 10 bases line up with TRBD2. Germline values: CDR1 MDHEN, CDR2 SYDVKM. V shed 4 bases, J shed 6 bases, and the junction held 12 bases outside the gene matches. The CDR3 has 17 residues. As DNA, the CDR3 is TGTGCCAGCAGTTCCCTAGCGGGAGAGTATAAAATCAATGAGCAGTTCTTC. Protein: CASSSLAGEYKINEQFF.

This clonotype has more than one count but fewer than ten. The chain joins TRBV14 to TRBJ2-5, with 9 nucleotides matching TRBD2. The CDR3 runs to 18 residues. Germline trimming cut 0 bases from V and 3 bases from J; bases unmatched to any gene: 11. The germline gives CDR1 SGHDN, CDR2 FVKESK. CDR3 coding DNA: TGTGCCAGCAGCCAAGATGTCTCGCCTAGCGGGATAAAAGAGACCCAGTACTTC. It encodes CASSQDVSPSGIKETQYF.

Ten or more counts support this clonotype. The chain recombines TRBV4-1 with TRBJ2-5; 7 bases are a match to TRBD1. V shed 4 bases, J shed 2 bases, and the junction held 10 bases outside the gene matches. In germline, CDR1 is MGHRA, CDR2 YSYEKL. The CDR3 runs to 16 residues. Here the CDR3 DNA reads TGCGCCAGCAGCCCGCCGGGACAGAGAAGGCAAGAGACCCAGTACTTC. Protein: CASSPPGQRRQETQYF.

The table lists this clonotype with a few counts. V gene TRBV4-3 combines with J gene TRBJ1-2, with D uncertain. This CDR3 spans 16 amino acids. The ends were cut back, 1 base at V and 8 bases at J, with 20 bases in the middle. Germline CDR1 and CDR2: LGHNA and YSLEER. The CDR3, as DNA: TGCGCCAGCAGCCAAGCCCATCCGGTAGGTCACGGCGGCTACACCTTC. Protein sequence: CASSQAHPVGHGGYTF.

This clonotype has a count of ten or more. CDR3 loop: CAWGLQGNQPQHF. CDR3 nucleotides: TGTGCCTGGGGTCTACAGGGGAATCAGCCCCAGCATTTT. This chain uses TRBV30 with TRBJ1-5, with 7 bases that match TRBD1. V was pared by 5 bases and J by 4 bases, with 5 bases of the junction left unmatched. The CDR3 consists of 13 residues. Germline V gene data show CDR1 as GTSNPN and CDR2 as SVGIG (reference sequence).

This clonotype came up many times. The rearrangement uses TRBV20-1 and TRBJ2-1; 8 bases are shared with TRBD2. With 5 bases clipped from V and 10 bases from J, the junction kept 16 bases outside the gene matches. The CDR3 has 15 amino acids. CDR1 DFQATT and CDR2 SNEGSKA come from the germline V gene (reference sequence). CDR3 sequence reads: CSAPRGAGGPSEQFF. CDR3 nucleotides: TGCAGTGCTCCGCGAGGGGCGGGAGGCCCTTCGGAGCAGTTCTTC.

The J gene is TRBJ2-6, the V gene TRBV6-2 or TRBV6-3, with D uncertain. CDR3 length equals 19 residues. Germline CDR1 MNHEY, CDR2 SVGEGT. Trimming pared 6 bases from V and 0 bases from J, leaving 21 bases between. The CDR3 is CASSLPPRSAGSGANVLTF. The CDR3 coding sequence is TGTGCCAGCAGCCTACCCCCTCGATCGGCCGGCTCTGGGGCCAACGTCCTGACTTTC.

V usage is TRBV5-6 and J usage is TRBJ1-2; D perhaps matches TRBD1 (5 bases). Germline-derived CDR1 and CDR2 are SGHDT and YYEEEE. V was trimmed by 0 bases and J by 4 bases, leaving 16 bases between them. CDR3 length: 16 amino acids. CDR3 coding DNA: TGTGCCAGCAGCTTGGGTTCAGCAACGGGGGGCTATGGCTACACCTTC. Residues: CASSLGSATGGYGYTF.

This clonotype appeared a few times. As DNA, the CDR3 is TGTGCCAGCAGCCCCCTCAGCGGGCACTACAATGAGCAGTTCTTC. Its protein product is CASSPLSGHYNEQFF. This chain joins TRBV6-2 or TRBV6-3 and TRBJ2-1; TRBD2 is a possible D gene (6 bases). This CDR3 region has 15 residues. CDR1 is MNHEY and CDR2 is SVGEGT in the germline V gene. Deletions cut 6 bases from V and 3 bases from J, with 15 bases between.

This clonotype was recorded only once. Mismatch with germline at one junction end may stem from a read error. V gene TRBV27 combines with J gene TRBJ2-1; 13 bases map to TRBD2. The last part of the DNA fits TRBJ2-7 better; the J call may be wrong. Germline V gene data show CDR1 as MNHEY and CDR2 as SMNVEV (reference sequence). This CDR3 spans 18 amino acids. The CDR3 sequence is CASTRLAGGLSSCNEQYF. In DNA, the CDR3 is TGTGCTAGCACCCGACTAGCGGGAGGCCTGAGCTCCTGCAATGAGCAGTACTTC.

This clonotype was found many times. This chain joins TRBV30 and TRBJ2-5; 14 bases line up with TRBD2. The CDR3 is 17 amino acids. From germline, CDR1 is GTSNPN and CDR2 SVGIG (reference sequence). The ends lost 0 bases at V and 5 bases at J; junction bases unmatched: 8. CDR3 region: CAWSVRTSGRSRETQYF. CDR3 DNA sequence: TGTGCCTGGAGTGTAAGGACTAGCGGGAGGAGTAGGGAGACCCAGTACTTC.

This clonotype has a count of ten or more. The chain joins TRBV7-9 to TRBJ2-2; maybe TRBD1 (6 bases). Germline values: CDR1 SEHNR, CDR2 FQNEAQ (reference sequence). V was pared by 5 bases and J by 1 base, with 14 bases between. The CDR3 runs 16 residues. The CDR3 loop is CASSPTDSWNTGELFF. The CDR3 bases are TGTGCCAGCAGCCCAACGGACAGTTGGAACACCGGGGAGCTGTTTTTT.

The table lists this clonotype with many counts. The rearrangement links TRBV11-3 to TRBJ2-3; D gene unclear. There are 13 residues in the CDR3. Germline CDR1 is SGHNT and CDR2 is YENEEA. V dropped 3 bases and J dropped 4 bases, with 8 bases sitting between them. CDR3 sequence (DNA): TGTGCCAGCAGCTTCCAGCTTGCAGATACGCAGTATTTT. This encodes CASSFQLADTQYF. The full variable domain, its missing parts supplied by reference TRBV11-3 and TRBJ2-3, is EAGVVQSPRYKIIEKKQPVAFWCNPISGHNTLYWYLQNLGQGPELLIRYENEEAVDDSQLPKDRFSAERLKGVDSTLKIQPAELGDSAVYLCASSFQLADTQYFGPGTRLTVL.

This clonotype was found many times. The chain combines TRBV12-3 or TRBV12-4 with TRBJ2-5; D remains unclear. The CDR3 spans 14 residues. Trimming took 7 bases from V and 1 from J, leaving 13 bases between them. The CDR3 coding sequence is TGTGCCAGCAATAGGAGCCCTCGCCAAGAGACCCAGTACTTC. It codes for CASNRSPRQETQYF.

This clonotype was recorded at least ten times. The chain links TRBV28 to TRBJ1-2, with a possible D match to TRBD1 (5 bases). The germline gives CDR1 MDHEN, CDR2 SYDVKM. This CDR3 has 11 residues. The V gene lost 10 bases and the J gene lost 2 bases, with 8 bases spanning the gap. The CDR3 DNA reads TGTGCCAACCGGGGGAACTATGGCTACACCTTC. Protein product: CANRGNYGYTF.